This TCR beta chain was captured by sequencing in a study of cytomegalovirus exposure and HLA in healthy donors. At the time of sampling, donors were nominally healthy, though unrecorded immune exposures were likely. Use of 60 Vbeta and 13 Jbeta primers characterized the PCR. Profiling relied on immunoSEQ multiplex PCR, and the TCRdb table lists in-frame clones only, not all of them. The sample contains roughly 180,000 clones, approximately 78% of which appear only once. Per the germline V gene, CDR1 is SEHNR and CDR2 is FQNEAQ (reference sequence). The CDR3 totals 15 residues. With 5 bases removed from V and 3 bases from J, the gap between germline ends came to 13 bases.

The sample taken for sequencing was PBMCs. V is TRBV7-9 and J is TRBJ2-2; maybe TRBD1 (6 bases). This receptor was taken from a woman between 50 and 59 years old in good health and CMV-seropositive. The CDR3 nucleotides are TGTGCCAGCAGCCCACCCGGACAGCACACCGGGGAGCTGTTTTTT. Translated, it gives CASSPPGQHTGELFF.